The source of this T cell receptor (beta chain) is a study of T cells after yellow fever vaccination. Germline CDR1 reads MNHNY; CDR2 reads SVGAGI (reference sequence). The V segment lost 6 bases and the J segment 0 bases; nucleotides outside the gene matches: 5. CDR3 size: 15 residues. This clonotype was observed a few times. The antigen is undetermined. One entry per CDR3 protein, called by TCRdb with MiXCR from the 5' RACE reads. The top ten clones hold more than 20% of a sample with some 350,000 distinct CDR3 sequences, roughly 4% of them seen once. General study points: A small proportion of clonotypes was detected in both the CD4 and CD8 compartments. Most clones from primary vaccination resurfaced after the booster (around 95% CD4, less than 90% CD8).

This clonotype was obtained from a young man who received the YFV17D yellow fever vaccine. Sequenced here: PBMCs, sampled 5 days after the yellow fever booster vaccination. The rearrangement joins TRBV6-6 to TRBJ2-7; 10 bases are a match to TRBD1. The CDR3 region has the DNA TGTGCCAGCAGGACGGGACAGGGGATCTCCTACGAGCAGTACTTC. Translated, it gives CASRTGQGISYEQYF.